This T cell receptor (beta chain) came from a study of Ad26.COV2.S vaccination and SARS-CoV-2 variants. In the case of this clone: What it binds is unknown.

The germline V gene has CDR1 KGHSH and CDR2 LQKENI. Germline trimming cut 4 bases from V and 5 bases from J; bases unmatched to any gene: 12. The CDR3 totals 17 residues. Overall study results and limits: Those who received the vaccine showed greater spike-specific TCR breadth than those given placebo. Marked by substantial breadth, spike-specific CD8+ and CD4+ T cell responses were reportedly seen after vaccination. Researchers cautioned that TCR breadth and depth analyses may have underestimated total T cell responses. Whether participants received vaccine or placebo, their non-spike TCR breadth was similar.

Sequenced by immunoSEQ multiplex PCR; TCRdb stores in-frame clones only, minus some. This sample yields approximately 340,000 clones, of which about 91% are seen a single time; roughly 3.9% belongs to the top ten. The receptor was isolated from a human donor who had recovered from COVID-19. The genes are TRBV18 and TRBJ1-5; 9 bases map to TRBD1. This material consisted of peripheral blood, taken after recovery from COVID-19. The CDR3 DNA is TGTGCCAGCTCACGTACCAGGACAGGGGAGGCGGATCAGCCCCAGCATTTT. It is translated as CASSRTRTGEADQPQHF.